What follows is one T cell receptor (beta chain) and its context. The antigen this receptor binds is unknown. Base quality data are lacking; no much larger clone is found one base away. V and J are truncated by 5 bases and 0 bases respectively, leaving an intervening sequence of 14 bases. CDR1 and CDR2 were assigned from the germline V gene (reference sequence) as PRHDT and FYEKMQ. Including cysteine and phenylalanine, the CDR3 has 16 amino acids. Only the CDR3 region is kept as DNA, spanning 48 bases read in frame from base 1. The approximately 39 donors, aged about 6 to 95 years, were systemically healthy Caucasian individuals from Russia. Each donor gave 8 to 10 milliliters of peripheral blood, collected into EDTA-treated Vacutainer tubes. Ficoll-Paque density-gradient centrifugation was used to isolate PBMCs, with at least 6.5 million per sample. Total RNA was extracted from PBMCs with Trizol reagent, with at least 5.5 micrograms obtained per sample. The percentages of naive CD45RAhigh/CD27high T cells were determined by flow cytometry on a PBMC aliquot from every donor.

These data originate in a study of blood T cells in healthy people across ages (dated by TCRdb to the mid-2010s). The study in broad terms: In model experiments, template switching captured roughly one uniquely barcoded TCR beta cDNA molecule for every two T cells. Four age groups were formed from the donors: young (average approximately 15 years), middle-aged (just under 40), aged (about 62) and long-lived (more than 75). The study analyzed two additional independent replicas of 1 million unique cDNA reads from the same blood draw for two donors, one aged 18 to 30 and one aged 80 or older. To avoid experimental bias, donors of different ages were randomly spread across the sequencing lanes. To track age-related changes in TCR beta repertoire diversity, the study relied on deep sequencing normalized with unique cDNA molecular identifiers. General study outcomes and caveats: Estimates of total diversity from one million sequenced T cells were regarded as lower bounds and underestimates. Observed TCR beta diversity correlated strongly with the percentage of naive T cells measured by flow cytometry. Observed TCR beta diversity per million T cells fell roughly linearly with age, and a significant reduction was already apparent by age about 36. Because profiling used bulk unsorted PBMCs, naive and antigen-experienced compartments could not be compared conclusively. Because the CMV infection status of the donors was unknown, age-related changes in expanded clonotypes may potentially have been confounded. The long-lived group showed more naive CD4+ T cells, fewer expanded clones and increased TCR diversity than the aged group, suggesting age selection.

The protocol used for the library was 5' RACE. TCRdb names Illumina HiSeq 2500 as the instrument used. A second PCR of about 7 to 12 cycles was run with a J-beta primer mix and a sample-barcoded 5' primer. A template-switch 5' adaptor carrying 12 random nucleotides introduced a unique molecular identifier onto each TCR beta cDNA molecule. Each sample yielded at least 3 million CDR3-containing paired-end reads. First-strand cDNA synthesis was performed from all RNA using the Mint cDNA synthesis kit, with priming by a TRBC-specific oligonucleotide. Following uracil-DNA glycosylase treatment, a first 18-cycle PCR with universal primers M1SS and BC2_uni_R was performed on all cDNA. On the study's bioinformatics: For normalization, 1 million high-quality reads, each with a distinct molecular identifier, were randomly selected from each sample. Reads sharing molecular identifiers were discarded rather than binned into consensus sequences. MiTCR, with a Q25 quality threshold and the strictest error-elimination algorithm, was used for CDR3 identification, clonotype clustering and error correction. Lower-bound total TCR beta diversity was estimated with a nonparametric unseen species model using Euler transformation. The public reads were reanalyzed by TCRdb: fastp trimming at Q25, MiXCR alignment, in-frame beta chains only. Rows merge per CDR3 protein into single entries with the most common DNA and genes. For this entry, the V and J calls and clone size follow TCRdb and not the study's own pipeline. Within this sample are 660,000 or so distinct CDR3 sequences, with 58% of them counted one time only. The ten largest clonotypes hold 30% to 40% of the sample.

This clonotype was sampled from a man aged 55 to 69 in good health. The specimen sequenced was blood. Here the chain combines TRBV13 and TRBJ1-3; the D segment could be TRBD1, given 5 matching bases. In nucleotides, the sequence is TGTGCCAGCAGCCACCGGGACGGATACTCTGGAAACACCATATATTTT. Its translation reads: CASSHRDGYSGNTIYF.